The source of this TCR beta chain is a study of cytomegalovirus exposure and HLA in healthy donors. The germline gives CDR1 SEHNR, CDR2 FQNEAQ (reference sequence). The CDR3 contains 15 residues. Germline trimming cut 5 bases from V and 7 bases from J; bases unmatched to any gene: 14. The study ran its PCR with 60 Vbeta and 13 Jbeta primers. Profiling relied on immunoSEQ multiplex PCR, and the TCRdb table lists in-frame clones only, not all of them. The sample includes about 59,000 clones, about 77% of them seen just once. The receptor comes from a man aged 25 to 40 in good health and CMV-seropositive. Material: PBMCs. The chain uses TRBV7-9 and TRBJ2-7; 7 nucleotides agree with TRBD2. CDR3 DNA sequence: TGTGCCAGCAGCCATACAGGACTTGGCGGGGGAGAGCAGTACTTC. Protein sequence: CASSHTGLGGGEQYF.